The rows below give T cell receptor beta chains drawn from one sample of a study of blood T cell repertoires in COVID-19. Profiling relied on immunoSEQ multiplex PCR, and the TCRdb table lists in-frame clones only, not all of them. The data show fewer than 450,000 clones, about 93% seen once. Sequencing was performed on peripheral blood. The receptors come from a woman younger than 35 who had recovered from COVID-19. Each CDR3 is given with its conserved first and last residue. Some rows mark clone size as missing; the rest say once, few, many or name a class of expanded clone.

v_gene	abundance	CDR3aa
TRBV9	-	CASSTQFGGAGNEQFF
TRBV5-1	-	CASSLYRGDTGELFF
TRBV6-2/TRBV6-3	-	CASSYSRLAGETWTYNEQFF
TRBV7-9	once	CASSPVGGAGEKLFF
TRBV15	-	CATSGADSSYNEQFF
TRBV19	-	CASSIVGSGNEQFF
TRBV6-1	-	CASSDLGQPRGQPQHF
TRBV4-1	-	CASSQDRTGRQPQHF
TRBV4-3	-	CASSQTTGTKKAKNIQYF
TRBV7-2	-	CASSFSDRGGNIQYF
TRBV25-1	-	CASRDPGSTTEAFF
TRBV7-9	few	CASSLSRLKSSYNSPLHF
TRBV5-1	-	CASSFTTGGNYGYTF
TRBV6-2/TRBV6-3	-	CASSYSVGESQPQHF
TRBV20-1	-	CSASASGRVGYNEQFF
TRBV6-2/TRBV6-3	-	CASSIRVMNTEAFF
TRBV19	-	CASSREGGTEAFF
TRBV12-3/TRBV12-4	-	CASSPVNTIYF
TRBV7-9	-	CASSLRDRGNSPLHF
TRBV12-3/TRBV12-4	-	CASSVDRLTEAFF
TRBV6-5	-	CASTRGPGQETQYF
TRBV5-1	-	CASISSGRFNTGELFF